This TCR beta chain was captured by sequencing in a study of OX40 agonist ivuxolimab in advanced cancers. On the study more broadly: In this cohort, patients received ivuxolimab, an agonistic anti-OX40 (CD134) antibody. Earlier treatment with anti-PD-1, anti-PD-L1 or anti-CTLA-4 was permitted, and around 43% had received some. Patients achieving partial responses numbered three: one hepatocellular carcinoma case and two cutaneous melanoma cases.

This clone was detected only once. The study sampled blood at baseline, cycle 4 day 1, and cycle 7 day 1. TCRdb keeps only in-frame clones here, not all; method: immunoSEQ multiplex PCR. The sample has more than 85,000 clones; 75% to 95% are singletons. The receptor was derived from an adult with an advanced solid tumor such as melanoma, head and neck, liver or kidney cancer. Sequences were derived from CD4+ or CD8+ T cells sorted from blood, sampled in a trial of the OX40 agonist ivuxolimab.

DNA of the CDR3: TGTGCCAGCAGTAGTCCCCGGGCCTTGGGTAAGTCCCAGTACTTC. Translating it yields CASSSPRALGKSQYF. This chain connects TRBV7-9 to TRBJ2-5; D is ambiguous. The V and J ends lost 6 bases and 9 bases respectively, with 23 bases between them. Per germline, CDR1 SEHNR and CDR2 FQNEAQ (reference sequence). The CDR3 contains 15 residues.